These T cell receptor beta chains were read from a single sample in a study of OX40 agonist ivuxolimab in advanced cancers. Profiled with immunoSEQ multiplex PCR; TCRdb holds only in-frame clones, not every one. This sample has tens of thousands of clones, with 75% to 85% found just once. The source material was CD4+ or CD8+ T cells sorted from blood, sampled in a trial of the OX40 agonist ivuxolimab. These receptor sequences come from an adult with an advanced solid tumor such as melanoma, head and neck, liver or kidney cancer. Both conserved end residues are part of each CDR3.

v_gene: TRBV2
j_gene: TRBJ2-7
CDR3aa: CASSVGRGGFEQYF

v_gene: TRBV27
j_gene: TRBJ1-1
CDR3aa: CASSLSKSVGTEAFF

v_gene: TRBV9
j_gene: TRBJ2-1
CDR3aa: CASSVVASGGYEQFF

v_gene: TRBV10-3
j_gene: TRBJ1-2
CDR3aa: CAIRTLTGVVGYTF

v_gene: TRBV27
j_gene: TRBJ1-1
CDR3aa: CASSTDLNTEAFF

v_gene: TRBV2
j_gene: TRBJ1-1
CDR3aa: CASRPTDGMNTEAFF

v_gene: TRBV12-5
j_gene: TRBJ2-2
CDR3aa: CASGLATVYTGELFF

v_gene: TRBV5-6
j_gene: TRBJ1-3
CDR3aa: CAGSSRQNSLDTIYF

v_gene: TRBV9
j_gene: TRBJ2-3
CDR3aa: CASSPRSSGTDTQYF

v_gene: TRBV9
j_gene: TRBJ1-1
CDR3aa: CASSVDSGKGDTEAFF

v_gene: TRBV10-3
j_gene: TRBJ2-1
CDR3aa: CAISEGDWGNEQFF

v_gene: TRBV7-6
j_gene: TRBJ1-1
CDR3aa: CASSLNGNTEAFF

v_gene: TRBV6-5
j_gene: TRBJ2-2
CDR3aa: CASSMVGETGELFF

v_gene: TRBV2
j_gene: TRBJ2-1
CDR3aa: CASRTSGGAYNEQFF

v_gene: TRBV4-3
j_gene: TRBJ1-5
CDR3aa: CASSRDRGVHQPQHF

v_gene: TRBV9
j_gene: TRBJ1-2
CDR3aa: CASSVGTGLYGYTF

v_gene: TRBV7-8
j_gene: TRBJ1-1
CDR3aa: CASSLVAEGGDTEAFF

v_gene: TRBV9
j_gene: TRBJ2-5
CDR3aa: CASSVEAGLQETQYF

v_gene: TRBV7-9
j_gene: TRBJ1-3
CDR3aa: CASSFGTLAGNTIYF

v_gene: TRBV27
j_gene: TRBJ1-2
CDR3aa: CASSSRLEGNYGYTF

v_gene: TRBV4-3
j_gene: TRBJ2-7
CDR3aa: CASSQDWTASYEQYF

v_gene: TRBV28
j_gene: TRBJ2-7
CDR3aa: CASSSGLAGGYEQYF

v_gene: TRBV13
j_gene: TRBJ2-3
CDR3aa: CASGRTGTTTDTQYF

v_gene: TRBV9
j_gene: TRBJ2-3
CDR3aa: CASSVDGDTQYF

v_gene: TRBV5-6
j_gene: TRBJ2-7
CDR3aa: CASSERGRGEQYF

v_gene: TRBV27
j_gene: TRBJ2-1
CDR3aa: CASSLSGVLSNEQFF

v_gene: TRBV7-8
j_gene: TRBJ2-3
CDR3aa: CASSLVAGTDTQYF

v_gene: TRBV5-6
j_gene: TRBJ1-2
CDR3aa: CASSLARPDGQGDGYTF

v_gene: TRBV23-1
j_gene: TRBJ1-4
CDR3aa: CASSPGEGVNEKLFF

v_gene: TRBV27
j_gene: TRBJ1-2
CDR3aa: CASSFHTAHGNYGYTF

v_gene: TRBV5-6
j_gene: TRBJ1-2
CDR3aa: CASSSLGRQFFYGYTF

v_gene: TRBV25-1
j_gene: TRBJ2-3
CDR3aa: CASSEFTDTQYF

v_gene: TRBV28
j_gene: TRBJ2-7
CDR3aa: CASSHPGVANEQYF

v_gene: TRBV4-1
j_gene: TRBJ1-5
CDR3aa: CASSQDGWQPQHF

v_gene: TRBV5-4
j_gene: TRBJ1-4
CDR3aa: CASQGSNEKLFF

v_gene: TRBV19
j_gene: TRBJ1-1
CDR3aa: CASSIGLTEAFF

v_gene: TRBV5-6
j_gene: TRBJ2-7
CDR3aa: CASSPDSIIYEQYF

v_gene: TRBV6-4
j_gene: TRBJ2-3
CDR3aa: CASSVGLRGPTDTQYF

v_gene: TRBV15
j_gene: TRBJ2-3
CDR3aa: CATSRDGQATDTQYF

v_gene: TRBV18
j_gene: TRBJ2-7
CDR3aa: CASSPRGRVSSYEQYF

v_gene: TRBV5-6
j_gene: TRBJ1-5
CDR3aa: CASSSSSDQPQHF

v_gene: TRBV7-8
j_gene: TRBJ2-5
CDR3aa: CASSYSGTNQETQYF

v_gene: TRBV19
j_gene: TRBJ1-5
CDR3aa: CASSSSWNPNQPQHF

v_gene: TRBV7-9
j_gene: TRBJ1-1
CDR3aa: CASSFIRPEAFF

v_gene: TRBV7-8
j_gene: TRBJ1-1
CDR3aa: CASSLRRKVMNTEAFF

v_gene: TRBV15
j_gene: TRBJ1-2
CDR3aa: CATSRESRSNGYTF

v_gene: TRBV11-2
j_gene: TRBJ1-1
CDR3aa: CASSWSDHTEAFF